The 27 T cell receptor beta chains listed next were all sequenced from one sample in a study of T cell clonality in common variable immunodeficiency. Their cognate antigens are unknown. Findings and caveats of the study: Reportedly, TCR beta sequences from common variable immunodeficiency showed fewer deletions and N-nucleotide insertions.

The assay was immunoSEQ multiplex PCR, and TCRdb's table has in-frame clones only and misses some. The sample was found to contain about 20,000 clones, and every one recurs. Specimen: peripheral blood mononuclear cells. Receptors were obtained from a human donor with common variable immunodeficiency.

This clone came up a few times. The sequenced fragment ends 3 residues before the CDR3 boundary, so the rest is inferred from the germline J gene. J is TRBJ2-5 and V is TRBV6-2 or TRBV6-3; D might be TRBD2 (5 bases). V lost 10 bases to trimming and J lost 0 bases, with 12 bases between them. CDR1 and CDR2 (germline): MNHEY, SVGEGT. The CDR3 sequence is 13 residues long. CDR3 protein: CATRTGYQETQYF. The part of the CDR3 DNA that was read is TGTGCCACGCGGACGGGGTACCAAGAGACC.

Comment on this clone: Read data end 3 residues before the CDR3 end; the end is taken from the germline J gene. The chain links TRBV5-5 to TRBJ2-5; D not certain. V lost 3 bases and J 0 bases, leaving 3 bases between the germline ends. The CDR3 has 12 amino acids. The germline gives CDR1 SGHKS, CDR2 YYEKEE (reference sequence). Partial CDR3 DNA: TGTGCCAGCAGCTCGTACCAAGAGACC. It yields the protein CASSSYQET. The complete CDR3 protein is CASSSYQETQYF.

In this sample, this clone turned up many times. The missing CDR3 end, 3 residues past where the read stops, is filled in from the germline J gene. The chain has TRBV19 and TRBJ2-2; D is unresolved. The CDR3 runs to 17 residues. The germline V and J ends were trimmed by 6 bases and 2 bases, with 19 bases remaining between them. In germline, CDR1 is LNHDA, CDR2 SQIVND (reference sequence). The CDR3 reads CASSPKRAGLNTGELFF. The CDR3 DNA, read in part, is TGTGCCAGTAGCCCTAAAAGGGCAGGCCTAAACACCGGGGAG.

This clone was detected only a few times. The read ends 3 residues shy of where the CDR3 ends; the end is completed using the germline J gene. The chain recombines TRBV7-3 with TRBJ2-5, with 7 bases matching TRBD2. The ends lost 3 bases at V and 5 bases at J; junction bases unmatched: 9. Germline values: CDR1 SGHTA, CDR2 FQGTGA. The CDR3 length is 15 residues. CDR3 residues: CASSLGGRGRETQYF. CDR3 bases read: TGTGCCAGCAGCTTGGGCGGGAGAGGTAGGGAGACC.

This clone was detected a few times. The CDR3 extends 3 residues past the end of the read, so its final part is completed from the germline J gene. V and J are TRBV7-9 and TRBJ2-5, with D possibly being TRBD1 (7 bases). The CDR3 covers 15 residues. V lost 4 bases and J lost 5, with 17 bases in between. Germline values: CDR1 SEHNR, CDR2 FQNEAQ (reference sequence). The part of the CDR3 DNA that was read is TGTGCCAGCAGCTCGGAGAGGACAGGAGGGGAGACC. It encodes CASSSERTGGET. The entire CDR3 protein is CASSSERTGGETQYF.

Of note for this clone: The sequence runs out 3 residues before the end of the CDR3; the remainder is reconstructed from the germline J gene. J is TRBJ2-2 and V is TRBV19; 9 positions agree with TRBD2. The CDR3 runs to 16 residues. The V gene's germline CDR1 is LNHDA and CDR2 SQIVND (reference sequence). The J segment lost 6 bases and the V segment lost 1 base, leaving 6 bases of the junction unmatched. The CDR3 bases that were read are TGTGCCAGTAGTATAGCTAGCGGGGTGATATCCGGGGAG. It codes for CASSIASGVISGE. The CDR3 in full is CASSIASGVISGELFF.

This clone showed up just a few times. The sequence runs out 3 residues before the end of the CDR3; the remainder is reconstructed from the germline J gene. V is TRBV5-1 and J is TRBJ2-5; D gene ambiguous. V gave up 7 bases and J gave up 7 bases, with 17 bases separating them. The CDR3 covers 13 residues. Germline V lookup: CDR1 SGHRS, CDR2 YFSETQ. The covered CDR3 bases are TGCGCCAGCGGATCGGGTAGCACGGGGACC. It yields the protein CASGSGSTGT. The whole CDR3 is CASGSGSTGTQYF.

CDR3 loop: CASSGEDRGSYGYTF. The sequenced part of the CDR3 DNA is TGTGCCAGTAGTGGAGAGGACAGGGGGTCTTATGGC. This rearrangement joins TRBV19 to TRBJ1-2; 10 bases match TRBD1. The sequenced fragment ends 3 residues before the CDR3 boundary, so the rest is inferred from the germline J gene. V shed 5 bases and J 5 bases; nucleotides not matched to a gene: 8. CDR3 length equals 15 residues. The germline V gene has CDR1 LNHDA and CDR2 SQIVND (reference sequence).

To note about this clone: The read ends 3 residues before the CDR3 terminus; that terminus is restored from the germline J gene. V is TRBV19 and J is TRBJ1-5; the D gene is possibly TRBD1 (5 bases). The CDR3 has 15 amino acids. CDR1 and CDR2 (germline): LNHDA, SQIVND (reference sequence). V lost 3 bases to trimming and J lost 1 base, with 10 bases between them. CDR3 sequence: CASSIDSASNQPQHF. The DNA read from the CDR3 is TGTGCCAGTAGTATCGACAGTGCGAGCAATCAGCCC.

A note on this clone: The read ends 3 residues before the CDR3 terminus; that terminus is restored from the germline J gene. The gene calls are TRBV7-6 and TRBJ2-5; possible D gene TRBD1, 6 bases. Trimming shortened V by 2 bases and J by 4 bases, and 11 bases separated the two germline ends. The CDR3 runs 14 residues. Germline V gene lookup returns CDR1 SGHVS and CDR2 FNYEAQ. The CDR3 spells CASSLFGGAETQYF. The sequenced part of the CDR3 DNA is TGTGCCAGCAGCTTATTTGGGGGCGCAGAGACC.

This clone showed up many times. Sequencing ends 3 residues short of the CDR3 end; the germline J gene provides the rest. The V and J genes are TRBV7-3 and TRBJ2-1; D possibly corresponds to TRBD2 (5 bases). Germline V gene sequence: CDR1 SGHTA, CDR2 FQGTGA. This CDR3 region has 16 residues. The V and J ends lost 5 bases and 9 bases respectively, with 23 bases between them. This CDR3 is CASSPDLASSTVEQFF. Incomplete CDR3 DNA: TGTGCCAGCAGCCCGGACTTGGCCTCTTCAACAGTTGAG.

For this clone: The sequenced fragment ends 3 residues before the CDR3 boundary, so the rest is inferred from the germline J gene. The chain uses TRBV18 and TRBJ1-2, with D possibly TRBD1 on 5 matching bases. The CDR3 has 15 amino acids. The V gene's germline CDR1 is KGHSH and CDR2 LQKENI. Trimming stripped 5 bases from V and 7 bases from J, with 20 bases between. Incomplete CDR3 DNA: TGTGCCAGCTCATTCGACAGCCCCCAAGGAGGTGGC. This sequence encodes CASSFDSPQGGG. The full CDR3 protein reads CASSFDSPQGGGYTF.

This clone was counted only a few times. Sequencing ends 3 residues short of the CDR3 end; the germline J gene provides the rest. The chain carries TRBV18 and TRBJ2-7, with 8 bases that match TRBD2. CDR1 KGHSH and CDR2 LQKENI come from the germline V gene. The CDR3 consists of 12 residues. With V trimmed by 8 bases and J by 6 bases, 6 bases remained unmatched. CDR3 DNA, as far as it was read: TGTGCCAGCACGTCCGGGGGGGCCGAG. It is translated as CASTSGGAE. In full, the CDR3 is CASTSGGAEQYF. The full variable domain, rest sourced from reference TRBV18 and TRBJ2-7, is NAGVMQNPRHLVRRRGQEARLRCSPMKGHSHVYWYRQLPEEGLKFMVYLQKENIIDESGMPKERFSAEFPKEGPSILRIQQVVRGDSAAYFCASTSGGAEQYFGPGTRLTVT.

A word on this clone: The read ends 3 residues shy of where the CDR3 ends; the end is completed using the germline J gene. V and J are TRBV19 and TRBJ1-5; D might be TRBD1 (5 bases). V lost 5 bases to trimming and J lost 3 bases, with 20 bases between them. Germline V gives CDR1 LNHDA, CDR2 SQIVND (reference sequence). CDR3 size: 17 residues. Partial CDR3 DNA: TGTGCCAGTAGTTATTCGGCAGGGAGTCCCCTCAATCAGCCC. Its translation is CASSYSAGSPLNQP. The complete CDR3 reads CASSYSAGSPLNQPQHF.

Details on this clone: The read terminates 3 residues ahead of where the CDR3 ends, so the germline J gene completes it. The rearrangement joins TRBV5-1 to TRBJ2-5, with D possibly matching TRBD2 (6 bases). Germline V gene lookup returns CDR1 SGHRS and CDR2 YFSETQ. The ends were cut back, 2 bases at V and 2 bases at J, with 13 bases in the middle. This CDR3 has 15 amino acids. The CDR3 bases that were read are TGCGCCAGCAGCTTCGGGACTCAGCGGCAAGAGACC. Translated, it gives CASSFGTQRQET. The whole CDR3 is CASSFGTQRQETQYF. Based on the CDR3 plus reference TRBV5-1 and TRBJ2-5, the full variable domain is KAGVTQTPRYLIKTRGQQVTLSCSPISGHRSVSWYQQTPGQGLQFLFEYFSETQRNKGNFPGRFSGRQFSNSRSEMNVSTLELGDSALYLCASSFGTQRQETQYFGPGTRLLVL.

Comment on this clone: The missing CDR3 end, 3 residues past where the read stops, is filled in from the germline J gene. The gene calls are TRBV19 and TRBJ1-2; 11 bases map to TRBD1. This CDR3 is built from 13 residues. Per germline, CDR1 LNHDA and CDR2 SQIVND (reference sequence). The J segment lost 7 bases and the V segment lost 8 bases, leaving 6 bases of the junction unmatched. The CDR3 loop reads CASVPGQGAGYTF. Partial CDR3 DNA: TGTGCCAGTGTGCCCGGACAGGGGGCTGGC.

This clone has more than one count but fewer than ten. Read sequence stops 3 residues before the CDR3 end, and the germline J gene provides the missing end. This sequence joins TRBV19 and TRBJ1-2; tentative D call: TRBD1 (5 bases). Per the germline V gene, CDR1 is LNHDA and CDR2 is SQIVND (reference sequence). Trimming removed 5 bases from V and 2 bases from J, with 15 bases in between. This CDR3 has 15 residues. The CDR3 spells CASSPTRHRNYGYTF. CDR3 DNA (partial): TGTGCCAGTAGTCCTACGAGGCACAGGAACTATGGC.

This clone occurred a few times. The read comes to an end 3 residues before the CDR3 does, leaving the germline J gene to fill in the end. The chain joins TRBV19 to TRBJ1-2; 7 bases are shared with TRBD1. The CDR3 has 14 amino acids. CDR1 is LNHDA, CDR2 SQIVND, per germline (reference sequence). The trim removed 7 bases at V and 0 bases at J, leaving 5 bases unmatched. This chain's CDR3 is CASNPQGTNYGYTF. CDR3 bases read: TGTGCCAGTAACCCACAGGGGACTAACTATGGC.

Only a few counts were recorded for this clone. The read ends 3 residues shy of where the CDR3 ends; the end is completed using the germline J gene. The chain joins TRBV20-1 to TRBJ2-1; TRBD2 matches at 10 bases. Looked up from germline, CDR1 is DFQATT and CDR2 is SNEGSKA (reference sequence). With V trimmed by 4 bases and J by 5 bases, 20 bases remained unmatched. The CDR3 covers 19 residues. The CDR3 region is CSAKTASGRLRVGDNEQFF. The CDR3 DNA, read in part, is TGCAGTGCTAAGACGGCTAGCGGGAGATTAAGGGTCGGGGACAATGAG.

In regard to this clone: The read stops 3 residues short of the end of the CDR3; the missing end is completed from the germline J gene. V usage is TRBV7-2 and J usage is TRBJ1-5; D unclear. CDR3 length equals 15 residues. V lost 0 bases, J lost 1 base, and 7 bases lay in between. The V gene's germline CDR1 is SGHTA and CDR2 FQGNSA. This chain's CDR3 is CASSLAAGSNQPQHF. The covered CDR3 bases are TGTGCCAGCAGCTTAGCGGCCGGGAGCAATCAGCCC.

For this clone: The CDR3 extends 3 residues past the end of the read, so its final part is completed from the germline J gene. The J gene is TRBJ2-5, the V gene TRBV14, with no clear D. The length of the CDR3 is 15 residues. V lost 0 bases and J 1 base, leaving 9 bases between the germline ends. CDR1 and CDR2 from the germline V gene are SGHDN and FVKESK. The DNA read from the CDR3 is TGTGCCAGCAGCCAAGATTGGCAGGCCCAAGAGACC. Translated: CASSQDWQAQET. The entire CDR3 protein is CASSQDWQAQETQYF.

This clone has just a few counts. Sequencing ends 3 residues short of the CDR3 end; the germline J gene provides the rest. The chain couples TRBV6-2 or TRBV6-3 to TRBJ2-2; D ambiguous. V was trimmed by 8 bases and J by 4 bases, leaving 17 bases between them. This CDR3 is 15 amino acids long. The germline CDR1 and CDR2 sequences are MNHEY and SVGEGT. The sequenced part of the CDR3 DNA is TGTGCCAGCTCCTTCTCCCTAGGATTCACCGGGGAG. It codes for CASSFSLGFTGE. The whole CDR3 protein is CASSFSLGFTGELFF.

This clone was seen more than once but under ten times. The CDR3 DNA, read in part, is TGTGCCAGTAGTATCTCATTACAGGGTCTGAATGAG. Its translation is CASSISLQGLNE. The CDR3 in full is CASSISLQGLNEQFF. The V and J genes are TRBV19 and TRBJ2-1; maybe TRBD1 (6 bases). The CDR3 is cut off 3 residues early in the read; its end comes from the germline J gene. There are 15 residues in the CDR3. Germline loops: CDR1 LNHDA, CDR2 SQIVND (reference sequence). The V end lost 3 bases, the J end lost 7 bases, and 16 bases lay between the germline ends.

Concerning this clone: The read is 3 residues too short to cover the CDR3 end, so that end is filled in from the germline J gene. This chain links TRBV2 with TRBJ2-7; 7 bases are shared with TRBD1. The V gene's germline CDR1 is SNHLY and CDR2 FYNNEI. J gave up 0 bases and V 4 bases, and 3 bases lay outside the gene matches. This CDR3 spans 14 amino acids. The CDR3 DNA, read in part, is TGTGCCAGCAGTGGGGACAGAAGCTCCTACGAG. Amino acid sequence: CASSGDRSSYE. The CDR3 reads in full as CASSGDRSSYEQYF.

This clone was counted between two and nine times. CDR3 protein: CASASIRTAPNTGELFF. The CDR3 bases that were read are TGTGCCAGCGCGTCAATAAGGACAGCTCCGAACACCGGGGAG. The J gene is TRBJ2-2, the V gene TRBV6-2 or TRBV6-3; possible D gene TRBD1, 6 bases. The CDR3 end lies 3 residues beyond the end of the read and is filled in from the germline J gene. CDR1 is MNHEY, CDR2 SVGEGT, per germline. This CDR3 is 17 amino acids long. V gave up 8 bases and J gave up 0 bases, with 19 bases separating them.

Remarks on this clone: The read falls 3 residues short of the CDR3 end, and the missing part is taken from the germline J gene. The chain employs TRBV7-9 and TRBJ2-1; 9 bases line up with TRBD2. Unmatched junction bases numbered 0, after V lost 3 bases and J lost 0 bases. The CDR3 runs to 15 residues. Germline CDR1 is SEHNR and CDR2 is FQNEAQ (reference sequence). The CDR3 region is CASSFSGSSYNEQFF. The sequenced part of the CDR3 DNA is TGTGCCAGCAGCTTTAGCGGGAGCTCCTACAATGAG.

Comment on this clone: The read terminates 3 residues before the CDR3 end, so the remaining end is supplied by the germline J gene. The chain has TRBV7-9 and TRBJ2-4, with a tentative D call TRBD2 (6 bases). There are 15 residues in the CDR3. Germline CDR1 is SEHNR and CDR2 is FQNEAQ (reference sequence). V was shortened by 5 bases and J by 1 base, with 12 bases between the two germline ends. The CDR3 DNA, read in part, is TGTGCCAGCAGCCATACGGGACTGGCCAAAAACATT. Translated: CASSHTGLAKNI. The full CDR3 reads CASSHTGLAKNIQYF.